This T cell receptor beta chain derives from a study of cytomegalovirus exposure and HLA in healthy donors. Study-level findings and limits: Associated with HLA alleles at 0.05 false discovery rate in a later analysis were over 15,000 TCR beta sequences. Segments of the TCR beta V type were, in most cases, productive about 87% or about 30% of the time in an earlier analysis. As a later analysis revealed, the rate of TCR association differed by HLA locus, with DRB1 most and HLA-C fewest. A later analysis linked a missense variant in DCLRE1C to the trimming of TCR beta V and J genes.

This CDR3 contains 16 residues. Germline trimming cut 4 bases from V and 2 bases from J; bases unmatched to any gene: 10. Germline V gene sequence: CDR1 WSHSY, CDR2 SAAADI. The study ran its PCR with 60 Vbeta and 13 Jbeta primers. The repertoire was sequenced with immunoSEQ multiplex PCR; TCRdb's copy has only in-frame clones and lacks some. Of a few hundred thousand clones detected, 70% to 85% appear once; the ten largest clones hold about 0.6%. With respect to this clone: The antigen remains unidentified.

This chain uses TRBV10-2 with TRBJ2-7; 8 nucleotides agree with TRBD2. Sequencing input: PBMCs. The source of this sequence is a woman aged 40 to 49 in good health and CMV-seronegative. The CDR3 region has the DNA TGCGCCAGCAGTGCGCTTGGCGGGGGGCCCGCCTACGAGCAGTACTTC. Encoded protein: CASSALGGGPAYEQYF.